This T cell receptor (beta chain) is drawn from a study of Ad26.COV2.S vaccination and SARS-CoV-2 variants. The wider study: Recipients of Ad26.COV2.S got it intramuscularly, once or twice 56 days apart.

Specified treatment: some 20 received Ad26.COV2.S at low or high dose, single or two shots; roughly 5 received placebo; per-sample allocation not given. Samples came from day 63 after the first vaccine or placebo injection. Recruitment in Boston yielded a donor of adult age, 18-55 years. Whole-study findings and limits: The analyses of TCR breadth and depth may have understated the size of total T cell responses. There was reportedly substantial breadth in spike-specific CD8+ and CD4+ T cell responses after vaccination.

Clones were sequenced by immunoSEQ multiplex PCR, and TCRdb holds only the in-frame ones, with some missing. The sample has some 390,000 clones, around 85% seen once. Germline loops: CDR1 MGHRA, CDR2 YSYEKL. There are 16 residues in the CDR3. V dropped 1 base and J dropped 0 bases, with 10 bases sitting between them. A remark on this clone: Its antigen is unidentified. This CDR3 is also generated by other DNA sequences in the sample.

V and J are TRBV4-1 and TRBJ1-3; no firm D call. The TCR sequence derives from a person aged 18-65 years who received the Ad26.COV2.S COVID-19 vaccine or a placebo. The specimen comprised peripheral blood, sampled in a trial of Ad26.COV2.S vaccine versus placebo. The CDR3 region has the DNA TGCGCCAGCAGCCAAGTGCCCCTGGGCTCTGGAAACACCATATATTTT. Translated: CASSQVPLGSGNTIYF.